Following are 20 T cell receptor beta chains from one sample sequenced in a study of a mutant IDH1 vaccine in newly diagnosed glioma. No cognate antigen is known for these TCRs. The assay was immunoSEQ multiplex PCR, and TCRdb's table has in-frame clones only and misses some. Of about 46,000 clones in the sample, 92% were seen once. Time point: week 35, safety follow-up. It was 300 ug of mutant IDH1 20-mer peptide that made up each vaccine dose, given with topical imiquimod. Here the sequenced sample was PBMCs, taken from a glioma patient whose treatment included an IDH1 peptide vaccine. Receptor source: a man in his fifties or sixties with glioma.

The chain is built from TRBV6-5 and TRBJ2-2, with a possible D match to TRBD2 (5 bases). Trimming removed 3 bases from V and 6 bases from J, with 17 bases in between. CDR1 and CDR2 from the germline V gene are MNHEY and SVGAGI. This CDR3 comprises 16 residues. CDR3 loop: CASSYFTLARAGELFF. In DNA form, the CDR3 reads TGTGCCAGCAGTTATTTTACGCTTGCGAGGGCCGGGGAGCTGTTTTTT.

This clone was observed once. The chain uses TRBV18 and TRBJ2-3; D may match TRBD1 or TRBD2 (6 bases each). CDR1 and CDR2 (germline): KGHSH, LQKENI. Trimming removed 2 bases at V and 1 base at J, with 16 bases between. The CDR3 loop spans 17 amino acids. This CDR3 reads CASSPSGSRGRTDTQYF. DNA of the CDR3: TGTGCCAGCTCACCATCCGGGTCCCGGGGGCGCACAGATACGCAGTATTTT.

The chain has TRBV6-5 and TRBJ2-5; D remains unclear. Germline-derived CDR1 and CDR2 are MNHEY and SVGAGI. V was pared by 2 bases and J by 4 bases, with 17 bases between. The CDR3 length is 16 residues. The CDR3 reads CASSYGLSPSTETQYF. CDR3 DNA: TGTGCCAGCAGTTACGGGCTCAGCCCGTCCACAGAGACCCAGTACTTC.

This rearrangement joins TRBV10-3 to TRBJ1-5, with D perhaps TRBD1 (5 bases). CDR1 is ENHRY and CDR2 is SYGVKD in the germline V gene. This CDR3 region has 14 residues. V was clipped by 2 bases and J by 11 bases, with 16 bases between them. CDR3 in amino acids: CAISEADRSGTQHF. CDR3 DNA sequence: TGTGCCATCAGTGAGGCTGACAGATCGGGGACCCAGCATTTT.

This clone was observed a single time. The rearrangement links TRBV4-3 to TRBJ2-1; 8 bases are shared with TRBD2. The CDR3 is 16 amino acids. The J segment lost 6 bases and the V segment lost 3 bases, leaving 10 bases of the junction unmatched. CDR1 and CDR2 from the germline V gene are LGHNA and YSLEER. DNA of the CDR3: TGCGCCAGCAGCCAGGAATGGCGGGGGGCCTTCAATGAGCAGTTCTTC. Translating gives CASSQEWRGAFNEQFF.

The chain employs TRBV5-6 and TRBJ2-3, with TRBD1 identical over 7 bases. The CDR3 extends over 15 amino acids. The germline V gene encodes CDR1 SGHDT and CDR2 YYEEEE. V lost 6 bases to trimming and J lost 5 bases; unmatched junction nucleotides: 12. The CDR3 sequence is CASNRGDSDRDTQYF. CDR3 nucleotide sequence: TGTGCCAGCAACCGAGGGGACAGTGATCGAGATACGCAGTATTTT.

This rearrangement joins TRBV6-5 to TRBJ1-2; a possible D gene is TRBD1 (5 bases). The V end lost 8 bases, the J end lost 2 bases, and 12 bases lay between the germline ends. Per germline, CDR1 MNHEY and CDR2 SVGAGI. The CDR3 loop spans 13 amino acids. The CDR3 reads CASQLRGNYGYTF. CDR3 bases: TGTGCCAGCCAGCTGCGGGGGAACTATGGCTACACCTTC.

The chain couples TRBV9 to TRBJ2-5, with D unclear. Trimming removed 4 bases from V and 1 base from J, with 17 bases in between. CDR3 length equals 16 residues. Germline CDR1 is SGDLS and CDR2 is YYNGEE. CDR3: CASSPPPGEPQETQYF. The DNA of the CDR3 is TGTGCCAGCAGCCCCCCCCCGGGTGAGCCCCAAGAGACCCAGTACTTC. Full variable domain (outside the CDR3, taken from reference TRBV9 and TRBJ2-5): DSGVTQTPKHLITATGQRVTLRCSPRSGDLSVYWYQQSLDQGLQFLIQYYNGEERAKGNILERFSAQQFPDLHSELNLSSLELGDSALYFCASSPPPGEPQETQYFGPGTRLLVL.

As to this clone: This sample also contains other DNA sequences that code for the same CDR3. V gene TRBV19 combines with J gene TRBJ2-3; D is unclear. CDR1 is LNHDA, CDR2 SQIVND, per germline (reference sequence). Trimming took off 3 bases at V and 0 bases at J, with 10 bases between the two ends. This CDR3 is built from 15 residues. The CDR3 spells CASSINGFSTDTQYF. CDR3 sequence (DNA): TGTGCCAGTAGTATTAACGGGTTTAGCACAGATACGCAGTATTTT.

The chain uses TRBV7-3 and TRBJ1-2; 7 nucleotides align to TRBD1. Germline V lookup: CDR1 SGHTA, CDR2 FQGTGA. V lost 5 bases and J lost 7; bases outside the gene matches: 10. The CDR3 is 14 amino acids. The CDR3, as DNA: TGTGCCAGCAGCCCCGGACAGGACCTCTGTGGCTACACCTTC. It codes for CASSPGQDLCGYTF.

The chain links TRBV2 to TRBJ1-4; TRBD1 matches at 7 bases. The J segment lost 13 bases and the V segment lost 3 bases, leaving 14 bases of the junction unmatched. Per the germline V gene, CDR1 is SNHLY and CDR2 is FYNNEI. The CDR3 consists of 15 residues. CDR3: CASSDAGTAGNVLFF. CDR3 coding DNA: TGTGCCAGCAGTGACGCCGGGACAGCGGGAAATGTACTGTTTTTT. Complete variable domain (other parts from reference TRBV2 and TRBJ1-4): EPEVTQTPSHQVTQMGQEVILRCVPISNHLYFYWYRQILGQKVEFLVSFYNNEISEKSEIFDDQFSVERPDGSNFTLKIRSTKLEDSAMYFCASSDAGTAGNVLFFGSGTQLSVL.

V usage is TRBV5-1 and J usage is TRBJ2-7, with 12 bases identical to TRBD2. There are 16 residues in the CDR3. Per the germline V gene, CDR1 is SGHRS and CDR2 is YFSETQ. The ends lost 0 bases at V and 3 bases at J; junction bases unmatched: 4. CDR3 nucleotide sequence: TGCGCCAGCAGCTTGGCTCTAGCGGGAGGGGGCTACGAGCAGTACTTC. Its translation: CASSLALAGGGYEQYF.

The rearrangement links TRBV2 to TRBJ2-6; no clear D. CDR3 length: 17 amino acids. From germline, CDR1 is SNHLY and CDR2 FYNNEI. Trimming left V 7 bases short and J 0 bases short, with 16 bases between. CDR3 amino acids: CASTPPEIHSGANVLTF. In DNA form, the CDR3 reads TGTGCCAGCACCCCGCCAGAGATCCACTCTGGGGCCAACGTCCTGACTTTC.

The gene calls are TRBV4-3 and TRBJ1-5; a possible D gene is TRBD1 (5 bases). The germline V and J ends were trimmed by 1 base and 3 bases, with 7 bases remaining between them. The CDR3 is 14 amino acids. Germline-derived CDR1 and CDR2 are LGHNA and YSLEER. CDR3 loop: CASSQGQLNQPQHF. The DNA for the CDR3 is TGCGCCAGCAGCCAAGGACAGCTCAATCAGCCCCAGCATTTT.

This clone was seen more than once but under ten times. The chain is built from TRBV5-4 and TRBJ2-1, with a tentative D call TRBD2 (6 bases). Trimming removed 5 bases at V and 4 bases at J, with 13 bases between. The CDR3 is 14 residues long. Germline lookup yields CDR1 SGHNT and CDR2 YYREEE (reference sequence). The CDR3 loop is CASREASEYNEQFF. In nucleotides, the CDR3 is TGTGCCAGCAGAGAAGCTAGCGAGTACAATGAGCAGTTCTTC.

V usage is TRBV29-1 and J usage is TRBJ2-3; 7 nucleotides align to TRBD1. The V gene end was trimmed by 4 bases and the J gene end by 4 bases; junction bases not matched to a gene: 11. There are 15 residues in the CDR3. Germline values: CDR1 SQVTM, CDR2 ANQGSEA. The chain's CDR3 is CSVGMDRTFSDTQYF. The CDR3, as DNA: TGCAGCGTTGGGATGGACAGGACCTTTTCAGATACGCAGTATTTT.

V usage is TRBV4-3 and J usage is TRBJ2-3; D possibly corresponds to TRBD2 (7 bases). This CDR3 has 18 amino acids. V shed 3 bases and J shed 5 bases, with 24 bases lying between them. CDR1 LGHNA and CDR2 YSLEER come from the germline V gene. The CDR3 sequence is CASSHAGGGDSFLDTQYF. For the CDR3, the DNA is TGCGCCAGCAGCCACGCGGGCGGGGGCGACAGCTTTTTAGATACGCAGTATTTT.

The chain links TRBV13 to TRBJ2-1; 10 positions match TRBD2. CDR1 is PRHDT, CDR2 FYEKMQ, per germline (reference sequence). This CDR3 has 15 amino acids. V dropped 4 bases and J dropped 3; count of bases not matched to a gene: 3. The CDR3 bases are TGTGCCAGCAGCTCGAGACTAGCGGGCTACAATGAGCAGTTCTTC. Protein sequence: CASSSRLAGYNEQFF.

The chain joins TRBV14 to TRBJ2-4; 7 bases line up with TRBD1. J was trimmed by 6 bases and V by 3 bases; bases with no gene match: 5. The CDR3 is 14 amino acids. Germline-derived CDR1 and CDR2 are SGHDN and FVKESK. CDR3 loop: CASSQPDRRNIQYF. CDR3 sequence (DNA): TGTGCCAGCAGCCAGCCGGACAGGCGAAACATTCAGTACTTC.

The V and J genes are TRBV10-3 and TRBJ1-5; D is unresolved. The ends were cut back, 4 bases at V and 1 base at J, with 5 bases in the middle. Germline V lookup: CDR1 ENHRY, CDR2 SYGVKD. The CDR3 has 13 residues. The CDR3 here is CAISVGSNQPQHF. Here the CDR3 DNA reads TGTGCCATCAGTGTAGGGAGCAATCAGCCCCAGCATTTT.